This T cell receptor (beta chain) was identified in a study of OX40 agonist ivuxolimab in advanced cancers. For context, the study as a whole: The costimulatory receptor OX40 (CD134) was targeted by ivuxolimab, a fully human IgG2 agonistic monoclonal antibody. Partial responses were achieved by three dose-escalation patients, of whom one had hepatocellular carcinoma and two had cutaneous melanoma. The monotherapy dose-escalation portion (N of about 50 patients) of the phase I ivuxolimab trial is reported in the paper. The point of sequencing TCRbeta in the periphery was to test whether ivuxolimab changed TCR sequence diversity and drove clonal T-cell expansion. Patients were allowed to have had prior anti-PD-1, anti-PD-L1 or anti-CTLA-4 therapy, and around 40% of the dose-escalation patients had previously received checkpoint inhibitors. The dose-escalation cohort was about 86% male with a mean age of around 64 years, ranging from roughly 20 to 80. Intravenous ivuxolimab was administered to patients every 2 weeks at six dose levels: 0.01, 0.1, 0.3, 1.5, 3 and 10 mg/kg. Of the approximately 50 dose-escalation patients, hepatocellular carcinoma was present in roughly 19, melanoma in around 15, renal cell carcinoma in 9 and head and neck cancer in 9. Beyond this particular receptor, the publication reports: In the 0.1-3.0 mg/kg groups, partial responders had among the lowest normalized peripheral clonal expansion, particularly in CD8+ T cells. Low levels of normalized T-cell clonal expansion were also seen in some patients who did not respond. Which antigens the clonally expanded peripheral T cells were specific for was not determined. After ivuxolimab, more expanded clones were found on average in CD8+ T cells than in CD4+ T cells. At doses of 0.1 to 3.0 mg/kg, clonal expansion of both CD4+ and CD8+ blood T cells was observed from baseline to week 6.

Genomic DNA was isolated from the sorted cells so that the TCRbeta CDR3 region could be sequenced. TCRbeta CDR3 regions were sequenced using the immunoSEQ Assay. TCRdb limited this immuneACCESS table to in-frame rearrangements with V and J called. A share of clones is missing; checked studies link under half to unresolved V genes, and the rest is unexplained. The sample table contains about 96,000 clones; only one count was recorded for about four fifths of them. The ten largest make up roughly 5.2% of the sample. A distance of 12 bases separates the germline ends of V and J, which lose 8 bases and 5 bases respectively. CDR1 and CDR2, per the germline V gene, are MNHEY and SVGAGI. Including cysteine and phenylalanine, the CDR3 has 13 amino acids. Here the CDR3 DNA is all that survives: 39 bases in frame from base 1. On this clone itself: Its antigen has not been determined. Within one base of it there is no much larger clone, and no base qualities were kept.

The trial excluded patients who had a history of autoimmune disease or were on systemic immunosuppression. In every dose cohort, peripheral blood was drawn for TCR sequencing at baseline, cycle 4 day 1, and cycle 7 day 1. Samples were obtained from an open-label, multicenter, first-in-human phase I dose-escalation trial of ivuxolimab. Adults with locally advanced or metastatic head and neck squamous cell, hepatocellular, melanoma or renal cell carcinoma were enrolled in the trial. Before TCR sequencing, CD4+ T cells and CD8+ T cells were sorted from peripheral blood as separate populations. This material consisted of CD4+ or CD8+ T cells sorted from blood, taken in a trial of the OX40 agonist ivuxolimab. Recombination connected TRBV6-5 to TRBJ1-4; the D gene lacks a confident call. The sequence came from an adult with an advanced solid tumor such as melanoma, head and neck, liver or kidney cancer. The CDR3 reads CASGESGNEKLFF. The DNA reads TGTGCCAGCGGCGAGAGCGGCAATGAAAAACTGTTTTTT.